Listed below are T cell receptor beta chains from one sample, sequenced in a study of blood T cells in healthy people across ages. Each CDR3 protein is one row after TCRdb ran MiXCR on the 5' RACE reads. The sample lists 760,000 or so distinct CDR3 sequences; around 25% were seen once. This same sample was also taken into another study, of T cells of mothers and their children.

Sequenced input: blood. The receptors shown here come from a boy aged 5 to 17 in good health. The CDR3 runs from the conserved cysteine through the conserved F or W. D genes are given only for firm matches. Clone sizes are given selectively: once, few, many, or a class where the clone is expanded.

CDR3aa: CSVEDPGNTIYF
CDR3nt: TGCAGCGTTGAAGATCCAGGAAACACCATATATTTT
v_gene: TRBV29-1
len: 12
abundance: few
d_gene: -
j_gene: TRBJ1-3

CDR3aa: CASSLGGSRTDTQYF
CDR3nt: TGCGCCAGCAGCCTTGGGGGGTCCCGCACAGATACGCAGTATTTT
v_gene: TRBV4-3
len: 15
abundance: few
d_gene: -
j_gene: TRBJ2-3

CDR3aa: CASSRSGGSVPQETQYF
CDR3nt: TGCGCCAGCAGCCGAAGTGGGGGGTCTGTACCTCAAGAGACCCAGTACTTC
v_gene: TRBV4-1
len: 17
abundance: -
d_gene: -
j_gene: TRBJ2-5

CDR3aa: CSVEGVPGQNNEQFF
CDR3nt: TGCAGCGTTGAAGGCGTACCGGGACAGAACAATGAGCAGTTCTTC
v_gene: TRBV29-1
len: 15
abundance: few
d_gene: TRBD1
j_gene: TRBJ2-1

CDR3aa: CASIEAGGSYNEQFF
CDR3nt: TGTGCCAGCATAGAAGCGGGAGGCTCCTACAATGAGCAGTTCTTC
v_gene: TRBV27
len: 15
abundance: few
d_gene: TRBD2
j_gene: TRBJ2-1

CDR3aa: CASSLDTRQSEDF
CDR3nt: TGTGCCAGCAGTTTAGATACCCGACAGTCAGAAGACTTC
v_gene: TRBV12-3/TRBV12-4
len: 13
abundance: -
d_gene: -
j_gene: TRBJ2-7

CDR3aa: CASSFSGLILSYEQYF
CDR3nt: TGTGCCAGCAGTTTTTCGGGCCTCATTTTGTCCTACGAGCAGTACTTC
v_gene: TRBV28
len: 16
abundance: few
d_gene: -
j_gene: TRBJ2-7

CDR3aa: CASSRGGDRDYEQYF
CDR3nt: TGTGCCAGCAGCCGGGGGGGGGACAGGGACTACGAGCAGTACTTC
v_gene: TRBV6-5
len: 15
abundance: few
d_gene: -
j_gene: TRBJ2-7

CDR3aa: CASSSGDYTTDTQYF
CDR3nt: TGTGCCAGCAGCTCCGGAGACTACACCACAGATACGCAGTATTTT
v_gene: TRBV11-3
len: 15
abundance: -
d_gene: -
j_gene: TRBJ2-3

CDR3aa: CASSGEGSKNIQYF
CDR3nt: TGTGCCAGCAGCGGGGAGGGTTCCAAAAACATTCAGTACTTC
v_gene: TRBV7-9
len: 14
abundance: few
d_gene: TRBD2
j_gene: TRBJ2-4

CDR3aa: CASSLGRLTGELFF
CDR3nt: TGTGCCAGCTCACTGGGACGCCTCACCGGGGAGCTGTTTTTT
v_gene: TRBV18
len: 14
abundance: -
d_gene: -
j_gene: TRBJ2-2

CDR3aa: CASSQVIGTPVVRGTQYF
CDR3nt: TGCGCCAGCAGCCAAGTGATAGGGACCCCCGTCGTAAGGGGGACCCAGTACTTC
v_gene: TRBV4-1
len: 18
abundance: few
d_gene: -
j_gene: TRBJ2-5

CDR3aa: CASSDQYYNSPLHF
CDR3nt: TGTGCCAGCAGTGACCAGTACTATAATTCACCCCTCCACTTT
v_gene: TRBV2
len: 14
abundance: -
d_gene: -
j_gene: TRBJ1-6

CDR3aa: CASSLGIAVSSYNEQFF
CDR3nt: TGTGCCAGCAGCTTAGGGATAGCGGTTAGCTCCTACAATGAGCAGTTCTTC
v_gene: TRBV11-2
len: 17
abundance: few
d_gene: -
j_gene: TRBJ2-1

CDR3aa: CAISESPDQETQYF
CDR3nt: TGTGCCATCAGTGAGTCCCCCGACCAAGAGACCCAGTACTTC
v_gene: TRBV10-3
len: 14
abundance: -
d_gene: -
j_gene: TRBJ2-5

CDR3aa: CASSLTPRARGETQYF
CDR3nt: TGTGCCAGCAGTTTAACCCCTAGGGCCAGGGGAGAGACCCAGTACTTC
v_gene: TRBV28
len: 16
abundance: -
d_gene: -
j_gene: TRBJ2-5

CDR3aa: CATSSFPARDEQFF
CDR3nt: TGTGCCACCAGCAGTTTCCCCGCCAGAGATGAGCAGTTCTTC
v_gene: TRBV15
len: 14
abundance: -
d_gene: -
j_gene: TRBJ2-1

CDR3aa: CASSQGLALGETQYF
CDR3nt: TGTGCCAGCAGCCAAGGTCTAGCCTTGGGAGAGACCCAGTACTTC
v_gene: TRBV4-2
len: 15
abundance: -
d_gene: -
j_gene: TRBJ2-5

CDR3aa: CSAREMGSSTDTQYF
CDR3nt: TGCAGTGCTAGAGAGATGGGCTCCAGCACAGATACGCAGTATTTT
v_gene: TRBV20-1
len: 15
abundance: -
d_gene: -
j_gene: TRBJ2-3

CDR3aa: CASSLALRGGYTF
CDR3nt: TGTGCCAGCAGCTTAGCTCTTAGGGGGGGCTACACCTTC
v_gene: TRBV7-2
len: 13
abundance: -
d_gene: -
j_gene: TRBJ1-2

CDR3aa: CASNMDSRISYEQYF
CDR3nt: TGTGCCAGCAATATGGACAGTAGGATTTCCTACGAGCAGTACTTC
v_gene: TRBV2
len: 15
abundance: few
d_gene: -
j_gene: TRBJ2-7

CDR3aa: CATSDSREGARGYGYTF
CDR3nt: TGTGCCACCAGTGATTCGCGGGAAGGGGCCAGGGGCTATGGCTACACCTTC
v_gene: TRBV24-1
len: 17
abundance: -
d_gene: -
j_gene: TRBJ1-2

CDR3aa: CASSSSSGTYEQYF
CDR3nt: TGTGCCAGCAGCTCTTCTAGCGGAACCTACGAGCAGTACTTC
v_gene: TRBV7-2
len: 14
abundance: -
d_gene: TRBD2
j_gene: TRBJ2-7

CDR3aa: CASSDTKPRANQPQHF
CDR3nt: TGTGCCAGCAGTGACACGAAGCCCCGGGCCAATCAGCCCCAGCATTTT
v_gene: TRBV6-6
len: 16
abundance: few
d_gene: -
j_gene: TRBJ1-5

CDR3aa: CASSYLAGGKETQYF
CDR3nt: TGTGCCAGCAGCTATCTAGCGGGGGGCAAAGAGACCCAGTACTTC
v_gene: TRBV12-3/TRBV12-4
len: 15
abundance: few
d_gene: TRBD2
j_gene: TRBJ2-5

CDR3aa: CASSSAGFTGNTIYF
CDR3nt: TGTGCCAGCAGTTCCGCGGGGTTTACTGGAAACACCATATATTTT
v_gene: TRBV27
len: 15
abundance: -
d_gene: -
j_gene: TRBJ1-3

CDR3aa: CSVEGLGETQYF
CDR3nt: TGCAGCGTTGAGGGGTTGGGGGAGACCCAGTACTTC
v_gene: TRBV29-1
len: 12
abundance: many
d_gene: -
j_gene: TRBJ2-5

CDR3aa: CASSWGQAAETQYF
CDR3nt: TGTGCCAGCAGTTGGGGACAGGCCGCAGAGACCCAGTACTTC
v_gene: TRBV27
len: 14
abundance: few
d_gene: TRBD1
j_gene: TRBJ2-5

CDR3aa: CASSFDRGHGYTF
CDR3nt: TGTGCCAGCAGCTTCGACAGGGGACATGGCTACACCTTC
v_gene: TRBV5-6
len: 13
abundance: few
d_gene: TRBD1
j_gene: TRBJ1-2

CDR3aa: CSVEVDEEKLFF
CDR3nt: TGCAGCGTTGAAGTGGACGAGGAAAAACTGTTTTTT
v_gene: TRBV29-1
len: 12
abundance: few
d_gene: -
j_gene: TRBJ1-4

CDR3aa: CASTPRAFTHEQYF
CDR3nt: TGTGCCAGCACCCCCAGGGCCTTTACCCACGAGCAGTACTTC
v_gene: TRBV28
len: 14
abundance: few
d_gene: -
j_gene: TRBJ2-7

CDR3aa: CATRDIGGSYEQYF
CDR3nt: TGTGCCACCAGGGACATCGGGGGGTCCTACGAGCAGTACTTC
v_gene: TRBV15
len: 14
abundance: few
d_gene: TRBD2
j_gene: TRBJ2-7

CDR3aa: CSARRGRSSYNEQFF
CDR3nt: TGCAGTGCCAGGAGAGGGAGATCCTCCTACAATGAGCAGTTCTTC
v_gene: TRBV20-1
len: 15
abundance: -
d_gene: -
j_gene: TRBJ2-1

CDR3aa: CASSITGGIYEQYF
CDR3nt: TGTGCCAGCAGTATAACAGGGGGCATATACGAGCAGTACTTC
v_gene: TRBV28
len: 14
abundance: -
d_gene: TRBD1
j_gene: TRBJ2-7

CDR3aa: CASSRPGQNYGYTF
CDR3nt: TGTGCCAGCAGCAGACCGGGACAGAACTATGGCTACACCTTC
v_gene: TRBV7-9
len: 14
abundance: -
d_gene: TRBD1
j_gene: TRBJ1-2

CDR3aa: CASSLVTGGAETQYF
CDR3nt: TGTGCCAGCAGCTTAGTGACCGGGGGCGCGGAGACCCAGTACTTC
v_gene: TRBV11-2
len: 15
abundance: -
d_gene: -
j_gene: TRBJ2-5

CDR3aa: CASRALSTGGASFF
CDR3nt: TGTGCCAGCAGAGCCCTTTCGACAGGGGGCGCATCGTTCTTC
v_gene: TRBV6-2/TRBV6-3
len: 14
abundance: few
d_gene: TRBD1
j_gene: TRBJ2-1

CDR3aa: CASSETGTLNTGELFF
CDR3nt: TGTGCCAGCAGCGAGACCGGGACTCTTAACACCGGGGAGCTGTTTTTT
v_gene: TRBV9
len: 16
abundance: -
d_gene: -
j_gene: TRBJ2-2

CDR3aa: CASSVKGGLENIQYF
CDR3nt: TGTGCCAGCAGCGTAAAAGGGGGATTGGAAAACATTCAGTACTTC
v_gene: TRBV9
len: 15
abundance: few
d_gene: -
j_gene: TRBJ2-4

CDR3aa: CASRRDATYEQYF
CDR3nt: TGTGCCAGCAGGAGGGACGCCACCTACGAGCAGTACTTC
v_gene: TRBV6-1
len: 13
abundance: few
d_gene: -
j_gene: TRBJ2-7

CDR3aa: CASSQDRGLLDGYTF
CDR3nt: TGCGCCAGCAGCCAGGACAGGGGGCTACTTGATGGCTACACCTTC
v_gene: TRBV4-3
len: 15
abundance: -
d_gene: TRBD1
j_gene: TRBJ1-2

CDR3aa: CASTSGLPQPQHF
CDR3nt: TGTGCCAGCACTTCGGGACTCCCTCAGCCCCAGCATTTT
v_gene: TRBV2
len: 13
abundance: -
d_gene: -
j_gene: TRBJ1-5

CDR3aa: CASSPTPSGVQETQYF
CDR3nt: TGTGCTAGCAGCCCGACCCCTAGCGGGGTCCAAGAGACCCAGTACTTC
v_gene: TRBV7-7
len: 16
abundance: few
d_gene: TRBD2
j_gene: TRBJ2-5

CDR3aa: CASSRDRWGTYEQYF
CDR3nt: TGTGCCAGCAGTCGGGACAGGTGGGGAACCTACGAGCAGTACTTC
v_gene: TRBV6-1
len: 15
abundance: -
d_gene: TRBD1
j_gene: TRBJ2-7